One and the same sample provided the 28 T cell receptor beta chains below, sequenced in a study of cytomegalovirus exposure and HLA in healthy donors. Primers included in the PCR were 60 Vbeta and 13 Jbeta primers. The repertoire was sequenced with immunoSEQ multiplex PCR; TCRdb's copy has only in-frame clones and lacks some. The table has roughly 87,000 clones, 70% to 80% seen once; the top ten hold roughly 14%. Sequenced material: PBMCs. The origin of the receptors is a woman between 40 and 50 years old in good health and CMV-seropositive.

This clone was detected once. This chain joins TRBV18 and TRBJ2-7, with 11 positions matching TRBD2. CDR1 and CDR2 (germline): KGHSH, LQKENI. The CDR3 runs 16 residues. Trimming at V came to 3 bases and at J to 5 bases, leaving 9 bases not matched to a gene. CDR3 amino acids: CASSPTSGIPLHEQYF. CDR3 bases: TGTGCCAGCTCACCGACTAGCGGGATACCCCTCCACGAGCAGTACTTC.

Here the CDR3 DNA reads TGTGCCAGCACCCCTGTGTCGGGGGGGCCTTTGGGGGGTGAGCAGTTCTTC. It specifies CASTPVSGGPLGGEQFF. V and J are TRBV7-6 and TRBJ2-1; TRBD2 matches at 8 bases. From germline, CDR1 is SGHVS and CDR2 FNYEAQ. This CDR3 has 17 amino acids. Losses at the gene ends were 7 bases for V and 9 bases for J; bases not matched to a gene: 20.

A few counts support this clone. J is TRBJ2-1 and V is TRBV10-3; 16 bases are shared with TRBD2. The germline CDR1 and CDR2 sequences are ENHRY and SYGVKD. This CDR3 has 18 residues. V lost 6 bases, J lost 0 bases, and 5 bases stayed unmatched. This chain's CDR3 is CAIRPGLAGGSSYNEQFF. CDR3 nucleotides: TGTGCCATCAGACCGGGACTAGCGGGAGGGAGCTCCTACAATGAGCAGTTCTTC.

This sequence joins TRBV9 and TRBJ2-7; TRBD1 agrees at 10 bases. Germline CDR1 reads SGDLS; CDR2 reads YYNGEE. CDR3 length: 15 amino acids. V shed 5 bases, J shed 3 bases, and the junction held 8 bases outside the gene matches. In nucleotides, the CDR3 is TGTGCCAGCAGTGCGGGCGGGACAGGGGACTACGAGCAGTACTTC. Translation: CASSAGGTGDYEQYF.

The V call is TRBV6-4, the J call TRBJ2-3, with TRBD2 matching over 7 bases. Germline CDR1 is MRHNA and CDR2 is SNTAGT. V gave up 4 bases and J gave up 1 base; unmatched junction bases: 8. CDR3 length: 16 amino acids. DNA of the CDR3: TGTGCCAGCAGTGTGACGGGAGGAGGGGGCACAGATACGCAGTATTTT. This codes for CASSVTGGGGTDTQYF.

The V call is TRBV5-4, the J call TRBJ2-1, with 11 bases lining up with TRBD2. CDR1 and CDR2 from the germline V gene are SGHNT and YYREEE (reference sequence). This CDR3 spans 19 amino acids. V was pared by 3 bases and J by 0 bases, with 11 bases of the junction left unmatched. The CDR3 region has the DNA TGTGCCAGCAGCTCCCCCGGGACTAGCGGACAGAGCTCCTACAATGAGCAGTTCTTC. Translation gives CASSSPGTSGQSSYNEQFF.

The V and J genes are TRBV5-5 and TRBJ2-7; 10 nucleotides agree with TRBD2. The germline V gene has CDR1 SGHKS and CDR2 YYEKEE (reference sequence). V lost 0 bases to trimming and J lost 0 bases; unmatched junction nucleotides: 3. CDR3 length: 16 residues. DNA for the CDR3: TGTGCCAGCAGCTTGGAACTAGCGGGAAGCTCCTACGAGCAGTACTTC. Protein sequence: CASSLELAGSSYEQYF.

The chain carries TRBV5-1 and TRBJ2-2, with 8 bases that match TRBD1. CDR3 size: 16 residues. Germline V CDR1 and CDR2: SGHRS, YFSETQ. The V and J ends lost 3 bases and 3 bases, in that order; junction bases with no gene match: 7. The CDR3 bases are TGCGCCAGCAGCTGGCAGACAGGGGCCGACACCGGGGAGCTGTTTTTT. It translates to CASSWQTGADTGELFF.

The J gene is TRBJ2-6, the V gene TRBV7-6, with TRBD1 matching over 10 bases. The CDR3 covers 18 residues. V lost 4 bases, J lost 1 base, and 7 bases stayed unmatched. From germline, CDR1 is SGHVS and CDR2 FNYEAQ. The CDR3 is CASSSRGTGESGANVLTF. The CDR3, as DNA: TGTGCCAGCAGCTCTAGGGGGACAGGGGAATCTGGGGCCAACGTCCTGACTTTC. Using reference TRBV7-6 and TRBJ2-6 for the parts outside the CDR3, the full variable domain is GAGVSQSPRYKVTKRGQDVALRCDPISGHVSLYWYRQALGQGPEFLTYFNYEAQQDKSGLPNDRFSAERPEGSISTLTIQRTEQRDSAMYRCASSSRGTGESGANVLTFGAGSRLTVL.

In its sample, this clone was seen once. Written as DNA, the CDR3 is TGCGCCAGCAGCCTGGACAGGGGTACAGATACGCAGTATTTT. As protein: CASSLDRGTDTQYF. The V call is TRBV5-1, the J call TRBJ2-3; 9 nucleotides agree with TRBD1. CDR3 length: 14 residues. Trimming removed 4 bases from V and 3 bases from J; junction bases left unmatched: 3. Germline CDR1 and CDR2: SGHRS and YFSETQ. Full variable domain (rest looked up from reference TRBV5-1 and TRBJ2-3): KAGVTQTPRYLIKTRGQQVTLSCSPISGHRSVSWYQQTPGQGLQFLFEYFSETQRNKGNFPGRFSGRQFSNSRSEMNVSTLELGDSALYLCASSLDRGTDTQYFGPGTRLTVL.

The chain combines TRBV5-6 with TRBJ1-5, with unresolved D. The CDR3 has 14 amino acids. Germline V gene data show CDR1 as SGHDT and CDR2 as YYEEEE. Deletions cut 0 bases from V and 0 bases from J, with 4 bases between. The CDR3 region is CASSLDTSNQPQHF. The CDR3 coding sequence is TGTGCCAGCAGCTTGGACACTAGCAATCAGCCCCAGCATTTT.

This rearrangement joins TRBV2 to TRBJ1-3; no reliable D call. The CDR3 consists of 16 residues. Germline-derived CDR1 and CDR2 are SNHLY and FYNNEI. Trimming took 2 bases from V and 0 from J, leaving 11 bases between them. The CDR3 coding sequence is TGTGCCAGCAGTGAAACCCCCCCCGGCTCTGGAAACACCATATATTTT. Translation: CASSETPPGSGNTIYF.

V is TRBV29-1 and J is TRBJ2-7, with a weak D call TRBD1 (6 bases). The CDR3 is 13 amino acids. Germline V CDR1 and CDR2: SQVTM, ANQGSEA. Trimming left V 6 bases short and J 3 bases short, with 15 bases between. CDR3 nucleotide sequence: TGCAGCGTACAACAGGGTCGAGACTACGAGCAGTACTTC. Protein: CSVQQGRDYEQYF.

V and J are TRBV7-3 and TRBJ1-1; perhaps TRBD1 as D (6 bases). The ends were cut back, 2 bases at V and 5 bases at J, with 9 bases in the middle. This CDR3 is built from 13 residues. Germline CDR1 is SGHTA and CDR2 is FQGTGA. The CDR3 protein is CASSLGQGTEAFF. CDR3 DNA: TGTGCCAGCAGCTTAGGGCAGGGGACTGAAGCTTTCTTT.

This clone has just a few counts. CDR3 amino acids: CASSAGTSGVFEQYF. CDR3 in DNA: TGTGCCAGCAGCGCCGGGACTAGCGGTGTCTTCGAGCAGTACTTC. V is TRBV9 and J is TRBJ2-7; 11 nucleotides align to TRBD2. The CDR3 spans 15 residues. After removal of 3 bases from V and 6 bases from J, the junction contained 8 bases not matched to a gene. Germline V gives CDR1 SGDLS, CDR2 YYNGEE.

V and J are TRBV7-8 and TRBJ2-7, with D maybe TRBD2 (6 bases). V was shortened by 2 bases and J by 4 bases, with 15 bases between the two germline ends. The CDR3 runs 15 residues. Germline V gene data show CDR1 as SGHVS and CDR2 as FQNEAQ. DNA of the CDR3: TGTGCCAGCAGCTTATTTCCGGGAGAAGGGTACGAGCAGTACTTC. Translation gives CASSLFPGEGYEQYF.

The rearrangement uses TRBV12-5 and TRBJ1-2; D is perhaps TRBD1 (6 bases). Trimming took 4 bases from V and 5 from J, leaving 14 bases between them. Germline CDR1 is LGHNT and CDR2 is FRNRAP. The CDR3 totals 14 residues. The CDR3 sequence is CASGSRTEVYGYTF. CDR3 coding DNA: TGTGCTAGTGGTTCCAGGACAGAGGTTTATGGCTACACCTTC.

The chain employs TRBV6-5 and TRBJ2-7, with 10 nucleotides matching TRBD2. The length of the CDR3 is 14 residues. Germline lookup yields CDR1 MNHEY and CDR2 SVGAGI. After removal of 6 bases from V and 7 bases from J, the junction contained 9 bases not matched to a gene. CDR3 sequence (DNA): TGTGCCAGCAGCCCCAGGACTAGCGGAGATGAGCAGTACTTC. This codes for CASSPRTSGDEQYF.

Only a few counts were recorded for this clone. The chain combines TRBV7-2 with TRBJ1-1; D call uncertain. Deletions cut 7 bases from V and 0 bases from J, with 9 bases between. CDR1 is SGHTA, CDR2 FQGNSA, per germline. This CDR3 has 13 amino acids. The CDR3 DNA follows: TGTGCCAGCACCGGACTGTTGAACACTGAAGCTTTCTTT. Protein product: CASTGLLNTEAFF. Full variable domain (missing parts from reference TRBV7-2 and TRBJ1-1): GAGVSQSPSNKVTEKGKDVELRCDPISGHTALYWYRQSLGQGLEFLIYFQGNSAPDKSGLPSDRFSAERTGGSVSTLTIQRTQQEDSAVYLCASTGLLNTEAFFGQGTRLTVV.

This clone is a singleton in its sample. V usage is TRBV5-1 and J usage is TRBJ2-7; 10 nucleotides align to TRBD1. Germline V CDR1 and CDR2: SGHRS, YFSETQ. CDR3 length: 14 amino acids. J lost 2 bases, V lost 3 bases, and 2 bases had no gene match. The CDR3 DNA is TGCGCCAGCAGCTCCGGGACAGGGGCCTACGAGCAGTACTTC. This sequence encodes CASSSGTGAYEQYF.

The chain carries TRBV4-2 and TRBJ1-4, with TRBD1 matching over 7 bases. The CDR3 totals 14 residues. V dropped 6 bases and J dropped 4; count of bases not matched to a gene: 5. Germline values: CDR1 LGHNA, CDR2 YNFKEQ. Here the CDR3 DNA reads TGTGCCAGCAGTTCGGACAGGATTAATGAAAAACTGTTTTTT. Encoded protein: CASSSDRINEKLFF.

V gene TRBV4-1 combines with J gene TRBJ2-7; TRBD2 is a possible D gene (5 bases). This CDR3 is 15 amino acids long. Germline V gives CDR1 MGHRA, CDR2 YSYEKL. Trimming took off 4 bases at V and 4 bases at J, with 17 bases between the two ends. CDR3 in amino acids: CASSPSVERRYEQYF. CDR3 in DNA: TGCGCCAGCAGCCCCAGTGTGGAGCGGAGATACGAGCAGTACTTC.

This clone was detected once. This rearrangement joins TRBV6-5 to TRBJ1-2; D call uncertain. There are 13 residues in the CDR3. V was cut by 5 bases and J by 2 bases, with 9 bases left in between. In germline, CDR1 is MNHEY, CDR2 SVGAGI. CDR3 bases: TGTGCCAGCAGTCCGCTCGGGAACTATGGCTACACCTTC. This sequence encodes CASSPLGNYGYTF.

This clone was seen just once. The chain has TRBV29-1 and TRBJ1-1; 7 bases match TRBD1. This CDR3 spans 12 amino acids. V lost 5 bases to trimming and J lost 1 base; unmatched junction nucleotides: 1. Germline V lookup: CDR1 SQVTM, CDR2 ANQGSEA. The CDR3 sequence is CSVRQGNTEAFF. DNA for the CDR3: TGCAGCGTTAGACAGGGGAACACTGAAGCTTTCTTT.

The V gene is TRBV29-1, the J gene TRBJ2-5, with D uncertain. CDR3 length: 13 amino acids. V lost 2 bases and J 3 bases, leaving 10 bases between the germline ends. In germline, CDR1 is SQVTM, CDR2 ANQGSEA. The chain's CDR3 is CSVERPGKETQYF. DNA for the CDR3: TGCAGCGTTGAACGGCCAGGCAAAGAGACCCAGTACTTC.

The CDR3 sequence is CASSPDLTGINTEAFF. In DNA form, the CDR3 reads TGTGCCAGCTCACCCGACCTGACAGGGATAAACACTGAAGCTTTCTTT. V usage is TRBV18 and J usage is TRBJ1-1; 7 bases line up with TRBD1. This CDR3 comprises 16 residues. The V and J ends lost 3 bases and 2 bases, in that order; junction bases with no gene match: 9. Germline V gene data show CDR1 as KGHSH and CDR2 as LQKENI.

The rearrangement joins TRBV9 to TRBJ2-2; D possibly corresponds to TRBD1 (5 bases). CDR1 and CDR2 from the germline V gene are SGDLS and YYNGEE. The CDR3 loop spans 12 amino acids. V lost 3 bases, J lost 6 bases, and 6 bases lay in between. The DNA for the CDR3 is TGTGCCAGCAGCGGGGGCCCCGGGGAGCTGTTTTTT. Translating gives CASSGGPGELFF.

J is TRBJ2-3 and V is TRBV18; the match to TRBD1 covers 8 bases. The CDR3 length is 15 residues. Germline V gene data show CDR1 as KGHSH and CDR2 as LQKENI. Germline trimming cut 0 bases from V and 9 bases from J; bases unmatched to any gene: 8. The CDR3 reads CASSPPGQEIRTQYF. In nucleotides, the CDR3 is TGTGCCAGCTCACCACCGGGACAGGAGATTCGGACGCAGTATTTT.